These 22 T cell receptor beta chains were all obtained from the same sample, sequenced in a study of cytomegalovirus exposure and HLA in healthy donors. Both 60 Vbeta primers and 13 Jbeta primers went into the PCR. Measured with immunoSEQ multiplex PCR; TCRdb has only the in-frame clones, and not every one. The sample records approximately 140,000 clones, around four fifths being singletons. Sequences were obtained from PBMCs. The receptors shown here come from a boy younger than 18 in good health and CMV-seronegative.

The V and J genes are TRBV19 and TRBJ1-5; no reliable D call. CDR3 size: 14 residues. The ends were cut back, 3 bases at V and 3 bases at J, with 9 bases in the middle. Germline lookup yields CDR1 LNHDA and CDR2 SQIVND (reference sequence). This CDR3 is CASSMGQFNQPQHF. DNA of the CDR3: TGTGCCAGTAGTATGGGCCAGTTCAATCAGCCCCAGCATTTT.

The chain recombines TRBV2 with TRBJ1-1; 9 bases are shared with TRBD1. The CDR3 totals 13 residues. The V segment lost 0 bases and the J segment 12 bases; nucleotides outside the gene matches: 5. Germline V gene sequence: CDR1 SNHLY, CDR2 FYNNEI. DNA of the CDR3: TGTGCCAGCAGTGAAGCGATACAGGGGGCACCTTTCTTT. Translated: CASSEAIQGAPFF.

In its sample, this clone was seen a few times. The rearrangement uses TRBV4-3 and TRBJ1-2, with TRBD1 as a possible D gene (5 bases). The CDR3 totals 13 residues. Germline CDR1 is LGHNA and CDR2 is YSLEER. The V gene lost 0 bases and the J gene lost 9 bases, with 11 bases spanning the gap. CDR3 sequence reads: CASSQDPGGSYTF. The CDR3 nucleotides are TGCGCCAGCAGCCAAGATCCCGGGGGAAGCTACACCTTC.

This sequence joins TRBV19 and TRBJ1-1; a weak D match, TRBD1 (5 bases). The CDR3 covers 14 residues. Trimming removed 3 bases at V and 5 bases at J, with 13 bases between. Looked up from germline, CDR1 is LNHDA and CDR2 is SQIVND (reference sequence). CDR3 coding DNA: TGTGCCAGTAGTATTGGTGGGGCCCGGACTGAAGCTTTCTTT. Encoded protein: CASSIGGARTEAFF.

This clone came up a few times. This chain uses TRBV4-1 with TRBJ2-3; the D is unclear. This CDR3 spans 17 amino acids. V shed 0 bases and J shed 0 bases, with 13 bases lying between them. CDR1 and CDR2 from the germline V gene are MGHRA and YSYEKL. The CDR3 is CASSQDKAGPSTDTQYF. The CDR3 bases are TGCGCCAGCAGCCAAGATAAGGCAGGTCCTAGCACAGATACGCAGTATTTT.

V gene TRBV15 combines with J gene TRBJ1-4, with TRBD1 matching over 7 bases. V gave up 11 bases and J gave up 7 bases; unmatched junction bases: 10. In germline, CDR1 is LNHNV, CDR2 YYDKDF (reference sequence). The CDR3 runs to 13 residues. Written as DNA, the CDR3 is TGTGCCTCGTCTACAGGGGTTCGTGAAAAACTGTTTTTT. Translating it yields CASSTGVREKLFF.

The chain uses TRBV27 and TRBJ2-7; 10 positions agree with TRBD1. The V segment lost 6 bases and the J segment 6 bases; nucleotides outside the gene matches: 8. CDR1 and CDR2 from the germline V gene are MNHEY and SMNVEV (reference sequence). The length of the CDR3 is 14 residues. The CDR3: CASRLLGTGVEQYF. CDR3 coding DNA: TGTGCCAGCAGACTCCTCGGGACAGGGGTCGAGCAGTACTTC.

The chain employs TRBV4-3 and TRBJ2-3; D might be TRBD2 (6 bases). The V gene's germline CDR1 is LGHNA and CDR2 YSLEER. The V gene lost 0 bases and the J gene lost 5 bases, with 9 bases spanning the gap. The CDR3 totals 14 residues. The CDR3 protein is CASSQDGGLDTQYF. DNA for the CDR3: TGCGCCAGCAGCCAAGATGGAGGGTTAGATACGCAGTATTTT.

The V call is TRBV6-1, the J call TRBJ2-7; D gene unclear. The CDR3 is 13 amino acids. Trimming removed 0 bases at V and 4 bases at J, with 7 bases between. Germline CDR1 reads MNHNS; CDR2 reads SASEGT. The CDR3 reads CASSEASYYEQYF. DNA of the CDR3: TGTGCCAGCAGTGAAGCGAGCTATTACGAGCAGTACTTC.

This chain connects TRBV28 to TRBJ1-1; 8 nucleotides agree with TRBD1. Germline trimming cut 8 bases from V and 7 bases from J; bases unmatched to any gene: 9. The CDR3 runs 13 residues. Germline-derived CDR1 and CDR2 are MDHEN and SYDVKM. CDR3 protein: CASRDRGRNEAFF. CDR3 in DNA: TGTGCCAGCCGAGACAGGGGCCGAAATGAAGCTTTCTTT. The full variable domain, in which reference TRBV28 and TRBJ1-1 provide the parts outside the CDR3, is DVKVTQSSRYLVKRTGEKVFLECVQDMDHENMFWYRQDPGLGLRLIYFSYDVKMKEKGDIPEGYSVSREKKERFSLILESASTNQTSMYLCASRDRGRNEAFFGQGTRLTVV.

This clone was observed a few times. The V call is TRBV6-6, the J call TRBJ1-2; D may be TRBD1 (6 bases). Trimming took off 0 bases at V and 3 bases at J, with 8 bases between the two ends. The CDR3 is 14 amino acids. Per the germline V gene, CDR1 is MNHNY and CDR2 is SVGAGI (reference sequence). In DNA, the CDR3 is TGTGCCAGCAGTTACTCTAAGGGGGACTATGGCTACACCTTC. It yields the protein CASSYSKGDYGYTF.

J is TRBJ1-1 and V is TRBV20-1, with TRBD1 as a possible D gene (5 bases). Between the trimmed V and J ends, which lost 4 bases and 4 bases, there was a span of 7 bases. CDR3 size: 11 residues. From germline, CDR1 is DFQATT and CDR2 SNEGSKA (reference sequence). The CDR3 region has the DNA TGCAGTGCTAAGGGGTTCACTGAAGCTTTCTTT. Translated, it gives CSAKGFTEAFF.

This clone has only a few counts. The J gene is TRBJ2-3, the V gene TRBV7-8; 9 nucleotides match TRBD1. Per the germline V gene, CDR1 is SGHVS and CDR2 is FQNEAQ. The CDR3 has 15 residues. After removal of 5 bases from V and 4 bases from J, the junction contained 7 bases not matched to a gene. In DNA, the CDR3 is TGTGCCAGCAGCCCGGGACAGGGCAAGTCAGATACGCAGTATTTT. This codes for CASSPGQGKSDTQYF.

This chain uses TRBV10-3 with TRBJ1-5, with a weak D call TRBD1 (5 bases). The CDR3 length is 14 residues. Trimming took off 2 bases at V and 7 bases at J, with 12 bases between the two ends. The germline gives CDR1 ENHRY, CDR2 SYGVKD. As DNA, the CDR3 is TGTGCCATCAGTGAGGGGGGGTCCGGCCAGCCCCAGCATTTT. This translates into CAISEGGSGQPQHF.

The chain employs TRBV5-6 and TRBJ2-5; 8 bases agree with TRBD1. This CDR3 comprises 13 residues. Looked up from germline, CDR1 is SGHDT and CDR2 is YYEEEE. Trimming took 3 bases from V and 5 from J; bases not matched to a gene: 3. The CDR3, as DNA: TGTGCCAGCAGCTCAGGGGGCAGGGAGACCCAGTACTTC. Amino acid sequence: CASSSGGRETQYF.

The chain uses TRBV7-3 and TRBJ1-1; D perhaps matches TRBD1 (6 bases). The germline V gene encodes CDR1 SGHTA and CDR2 FQGTGA. Trimming removed 3 bases at V and 6 bases at J, with 14 bases between. This CDR3 spans 14 amino acids. CDR3 DNA: TGTGCCAGCAGCTTGGGGATACAGGGCGCTGAAGCTTTCTTT. It specifies CASSLGIQGAEAFF.

The V call is TRBV30, the J call TRBJ1-1, with 8 bases lining up with TRBD1. The ends lost 5 bases at V and 7 bases at J; junction bases unmatched: 9. Germline V CDR1 and CDR2: GTSNPN, SVGIG (reference sequence). This CDR3 contains 13 residues. CDR3 DNA: TGTGCCTGGTCCGACAGGGGTCTTTTTGAAGCTTTCTTT. Translated, it gives CAWSDRGLFEAFF.

The J gene is TRBJ2-3, the V gene TRBV13; 13 bases match TRBD2. This CDR3 contains 20 residues. The germline CDR1 and CDR2 sequences are PRHDT and FYEKMQ (reference sequence). Unmatched junction bases numbered 13, after V lost 4 bases and J lost 0 bases. The chain's CDR3 is CASSSSAGTSGKPSTDTQYF. The CDR3 bases are TGTGCCAGCAGCTCCTCCGCCGGGACTAGCGGGAAACCTAGCACAGATACGCAGTATTTT.

CDR3 in amino acids: CASRLGTSDSSYEQYF. The CDR3 DNA reads TGTGCCAGCAGACTCGGGACTAGCGACTCCTCCTACGAGCAGTACTTC. The genes are TRBV2 and TRBJ2-7, with 10 bases fitting TRBD2. The CDR3 runs 16 residues. Trimming at V came to 6 bases and at J to 0 bases, leaving 8 bases not matched to a gene. CDR1 is SNHLY, CDR2 FYNNEI, per germline.

This chain uses TRBV11-3 with TRBJ2-5, with D unresolved. Germline V lookup: CDR1 SGHNT, CDR2 YENEEA. Trimming pared 1 base from V and 7 bases from J, leaving 10 bases between. The CDR3 has 13 amino acids. CDR3 nucleotides: TGTGCCAGCAGCTTAGCTGGCTTGGCGACCCAGTACTTC. Its protein product is CASSLAGLATQYF.

The chain's CDR3 is CASRFAGQGGETQYF. CDR3 DNA sequence: TGTGCCAGCAGGTTCGCGGGGCAGGGAGGCGAGACCCAGTACTTC. This rearrangement joins TRBV6-4 to TRBJ2-5; D is possibly TRBD2 (6 bases). Germline CDR1 is MRHNA and CDR2 is SNTAGT. The germline V and J ends were trimmed by 6 bases and 5 bases, with 19 bases remaining between them. There are 15 residues in the CDR3.

V is TRBV7-9 and J is TRBJ2-1; TRBD2 matches 7 bases. The CDR3 consists of 17 residues. Germline V gene data show CDR1 as SEHNR and CDR2 as FQNEAQ (reference sequence). Trimming cost V 0 bases and J 2 bases; bases outside gene matches: 7. CDR3 nucleotides: TGTGCCAGCAGCTTAGCGGGCGGGAGTAACACCTACAATGAGCAGTTCTTC. Its protein product is CASSLAGGSNTYNEQFF.